The 26 T cell receptor beta chains in this list originate from one sample, sequenced in a study of T cell responses to AZD1222 COVID-19 vaccine. Assay: immunoSEQ multiplex PCR; the TCRdb copy retains only in-frame clones and omits some. Among 95,000 to 150,000 clones, roughly 88% were seen once, and the ten largest hold 9.4%. The specimen comprised peripheral blood, sampled on day 0 of AZD1222 vaccination. The receptors here all came from an adult in good health.

The chain combines TRBV7-6 with TRBJ2-1, with TRBD2 identical over 7 bases. CDR3 size: 16 residues. The V gene's germline CDR1 is SGHVS and CDR2 FNYEAQ. Trimming took 5 bases from V and 1 from J; bases not matched to a gene: 8. The CDR3 reads CASSPYSGPSYNEQFF. CDR3 bases: TGTGCCAGCAGCCCATATAGCGGGCCGTCCTACAATGAGCAGTTCTTC.

The rearrangement joins TRBV6-5 to TRBJ1-5; tentative D call: TRBD1 (6 bases). Per germline, CDR1 MNHEY and CDR2 SVGAGI. The germline V and J ends were trimmed by 6 bases and 7 bases, with 16 bases remaining between them. This CDR3 is built from 14 residues. CDR3: CASSLKGGGQPQHF. DNA of the CDR3: TGTGCCAGCAGCCTAAAGGGGGGCGGGCAGCCCCAGCATTTT.

The gene calls are TRBV14 and TRBJ2-7; D call uncertain. The CDR3 spans 12 residues. In germline, CDR1 is SGHDN, CDR2 FVKESK. Between the trimmed V and J ends, which lost 3 bases and 0 bases, there was a span of 3 bases. The CDR3 loop reads CASSQSSYEQYF. The CDR3, as DNA: TGTGCCAGCAGCCAGAGCTCCTACGAGCAGTACTTC.

The chain joins TRBV7-2 to TRBJ1-2; 8 bases are a match to TRBD1. The CDR3 has 14 residues. The junction had 8 bases not matched to a gene; V was cut back by 4 bases and J by 7 bases. Germline V gene sequence: CDR1 SGHTA, CDR2 FQGNSA. The CDR3 here is CASSSPRTGPGYTF. CDR3 DNA sequence: TGTGCCAGCAGCTCCCCCCGGACAGGGCCTGGCTACACCTTC.

The chain is built from TRBV6-1 and TRBJ2-6; tentative D call: TRBD2 (5 bases). The ends were cut back, 3 bases at V and 0 bases at J, with 6 bases in the middle. The CDR3 runs to 15 residues. The germline CDR1 and CDR2 sequences are MNHNS and SASEGT. The CDR3 DNA sequence: TGTGCCAGCAGTGAGGGGAGCTCTGGGGCCAACGTCCTGACTTTC. It yields the protein CASSEGSSGANVLTF.

The chain is built from TRBV7-9 and TRBJ2-5; D uncertain. With 1 base removed from V and 5 bases from J, the gap between germline ends came to 14 bases. Looked up from germline, CDR1 is SEHNR and CDR2 is FQNEAQ (reference sequence). The CDR3 has 15 residues. DNA of the CDR3: TGTGCCAGCAGCTTAGAGGGCACGCTTCGGGAGACCCAGTACTTC. It codes for CASSLEGTLRETQYF.

This clone was counted only a few times. The chain has TRBV2 and TRBJ2-7; D gene ambiguous. The CDR3 runs 14 residues. Germline V lookup: CDR1 SNHLY, CDR2 FYNNEI. V was clipped by 7 bases and J by 4 bases, with 17 bases between them. CDR3 DNA: TGTGCCAGCACCCCCCGGCTCCTCCCTTACGAGCAGTACTTC. Protein product: CASTPRLLPYEQYF.

This chain connects TRBV6-5 to TRBJ2-3; 7 bases line up with TRBD2. Germline V lookup: CDR1 MNHEY, CDR2 SVGAGI. V lost 0 bases and J lost 0; bases outside the gene matches: 3. The CDR3 consists of 16 residues. CDR3 coding DNA: TGTGCCAGCAGTTACTCGGGGAGGGCCAGCACAGATACGCAGTATTTT. Translating gives CASSYSGRASTDTQYF.

The chain joins TRBV7-9 to TRBJ1-4; the match to TRBD1 covers 8 bases. Germline CDR1 is SEHNR and CDR2 is FQNEAQ (reference sequence). J lost 0 bases, V lost 5 bases, and 8 bases had no gene match. This CDR3 is 17 amino acids long. CDR3 bases: TGTGCCAGCAGCGAACACAGGGGGGTTTCAACTAATGAAAAACTGTTTTTT. Amino acid sequence: CASSEHRGVSTNEKLFF. The variable domain in full, with the rest retrieved from reference TRBV7-9 and TRBJ1-4, is DTGVSQNPRHKITKRGQNVTFRCDPISEHNRLYWYRQTLGQGPEFLTYFQNEAQLEKSRLLSDRFSAERPKGSFSTLEIQRTEQGDSAMYLCASSEHRGVSTNEKLFFGSGTQLSVL.

The table lists this clone with a count of one. V and J are TRBV19 and TRBJ2-7; TRBD1 aligns across 8 bases. This CDR3 is 17 amino acids long. V was clipped by 5 bases and J by 0 bases; unmatched bases: 12. CDR1 is LNHDA and CDR2 is SQIVND in the germline V gene (reference sequence). Written as DNA, the CDR3 is TGTGCCAGTAGTCGCTCCCCGGGACAGGACAGCTCCTACGAGCAGTACTTC. Protein product: CASSRSPGQDSSYEQYF.

The J gene is TRBJ1-1, the V gene TRBV24-1; 7 bases agree with TRBD1. Per the germline V gene, CDR1 is KGHDR and CDR2 is SFDVKD. Trimming removed 5 bases from V and 6 bases from J; junction bases left unmatched: 8. The CDR3 contains 14 residues. CDR3 sequence (DNA): TGTGCCACCAGTGGTTCAGGGGGAGTAGCTGAAGCTTTCTTT. Its protein product is CATSGSGGVAEAFF.

The chain has TRBV6-5 and TRBJ1-3, with D possibly matching TRBD1 (5 bases). V was cut by 0 bases and J by 4 bases, with 10 bases left in between. Germline CDR1 reads MNHEY; CDR2 reads SVGAGI. The CDR3 is 15 residues long. The CDR3 region has the DNA TGTGCCAGCAGTTACTCGCCAGGGAAAGGAAACACCATATATTTT. The encoded protein is CASSYSPGKGNTIYF.

This clone was found once. The V call is TRBV7-2, the J call TRBJ2-7; 10 nucleotides agree with TRBD1. V shed 5 bases, J shed 5 bases, and the junction held 6 bases outside the gene matches. Germline V gene data show CDR1 as SGHTA and CDR2 as FQGNSA. The CDR3 is 14 amino acids. CDR3 amino acids: CASSEDRGRHEQYF. DNA for the CDR3: TGTGCCAGCAGCGAAGACAGGGGGCGGCACGAGCAGTACTTC.

This chain joins TRBV12-5 and TRBJ1-1, with a tentative D call TRBD1 (5 bases). Trimming shortened V by 1 base and J by 4 bases, and 10 bases separated the two germline ends. Germline assignment: CDR1 LGHNT and CDR2 FRNRAP. The CDR3 loop spans 14 amino acids. As DNA, the CDR3 is TGTGCTAGTGGTTTGGGGGGCTCGGGCACTGAAGCTTTCTTT. It is translated as CASGLGGSGTEAFF.

The rearrangement joins TRBV6-6 to TRBJ1-1; TRBD1 matches 8 bases. Trimming took 8 bases from V and 7 from J; bases not matched to a gene: 3. The CDR3 consists of 11 residues. Germline V gene sequence: CDR1 MNHNY, CDR2 SVGAGI (reference sequence). The CDR3 coding sequence is TGTGCCAGCCGGGACAGGAATGAAGCTTTCTTT. Translation: CASRDRNEAFF.

The V gene is TRBV11-2, the J gene TRBJ2-1; weak D call: TRBD2 (6 bases). With 2 bases removed from V and 15 bases from J, the gap between germline ends came to 14 bases. Looked up from germline, CDR1 is SGHAT and CDR2 is FQNNGV. This CDR3 comprises 12 residues. CDR3 in amino acids: CASSLPGTLLFF. The CDR3 DNA follows: TGTGCCAGCAGCTTACCCGGGACTCTCCTGTTCTTC.

This chain connects TRBV3-1 (or the pseudogene TRBV3-2) to TRBJ1-1, with a possible D match to TRBD1 (6 bases). The V gene's germline CDR1 is LGHDT and CDR2 YNNKEL (reference sequence). Trimming cost V 1 base and J 3 bases, with 9 bases left between them. The CDR3 sequence is 14 residues long. The CDR3: CASSQGNRDTEAFF. As DNA, the CDR3 is TGTGCCAGCAGCCAAGGGAACAGGGACACTGAAGCTTTCTTT.

The chain carries TRBV28 and TRBJ2-7; 7 positions agree with TRBD1. Germline CDR1 MDHEN, CDR2 SYDVKM. The CDR3 totals 13 residues. Germline trimming cut 2 bases from V and 6 bases from J; bases unmatched to any gene: 4. CDR3 protein: CASSLGTDGEQYF. The CDR3 nucleotides are TGTGCCAGCAGTTTAGGGACAGATGGCGAGCAGTACTTC.

The chain combines TRBV27 with TRBJ2-7; D perhaps matches TRBD1 (5 bases). V was pared by 6 bases and J by 10 bases, with 13 bases between. Germline CDR1 reads MNHEY; CDR2 reads SMNVEV (reference sequence). The CDR3 runs 11 residues. For the CDR3, the DNA is TGTGCCAGCAGCTCCCGGCAGGGCCAGTACTTC. It encodes CASSSRQGQYF.

CDR3 in amino acids: CASSLGEGAGGSPLHF. CDR3 bases: TGTGCCAGCAGCTTAGGCGAGGGGGCAGGGGGTTCACCCCTCCACTTT. The V gene is TRBV7-2, the J gene TRBJ1-6, with 7 bases identical to TRBD1. Looked up from germline, CDR1 is SGHTA and CDR2 is FQGNSA. The CDR3 extends over 16 amino acids. The V and J ends lost 1 base and 9 bases, in that order; junction bases with no gene match: 9.

J is TRBJ2-7 and V is TRBV6-5; TRBD1 might be the D (6 bases). CDR1 MNHEY and CDR2 SVGAGI come from the germline V gene. There are 11 residues in the CDR3. Trimming shortened V by 4 bases and J by 6 bases, and 7 bases separated the two germline ends. CDR3 coding DNA: TGTGCCAGCAGTTTAGGGGGCGAGCAGTACTTC. Encoded protein: CASSLGGEQYF.

The rearrangement links TRBV7-8 to TRBJ1-4; the D gene is possibly TRBD1 (5 bases). Germline V gene lookup returns CDR1 SGHVS and CDR2 FQNEAQ. This CDR3 has 15 amino acids. The V end lost 3 bases, the J end lost 10 bases, and 18 bases lay between the germline ends. DNA of the CDR3: TGTGCCAGCAGCTTCCGGGGACCTCCGGAGGGAAAACTGTTTTTT. The encoded protein is CASSFRGPPEGKLFF.

V and J are TRBV27 and TRBJ2-2, with TRBD2 identical over 8 bases. This CDR3 spans 16 amino acids. In germline, CDR1 is MNHEY, CDR2 SMNVEV (reference sequence). The ends lost 2 bases at V and 2 bases at J; junction bases unmatched: 4. The CDR3 loop is CASSLGLAANTGELFF. The CDR3 nucleotides read TGTGCCAGCAGTTTAGGACTAGCCGCTAACACCGGGGAGCTGTTTTTT.

The chain uses TRBV25-1 and TRBJ1-1; tentatively, D is TRBD1 (6 bases). This CDR3 is built from 15 residues. Trimming stripped 8 bases from V and 4 bases from J, with 20 bases between. Looked up from germline, CDR1 is MGHDK and CDR2 is SYGVNS. Here the CDR3 DNA reads TGTGCCAGCCAAGTACGGGACACGGTGTTCACTGAAGCTTTCTTT. Amino acid sequence: CASQVRDTVFTEAFF.

The chain combines TRBV12-5 with TRBJ1-5; D call uncertain. V was trimmed by 6 bases and J by 0 bases, leaving 18 bases between them. The CDR3 consists of 17 residues. From germline, CDR1 is LGHNT and CDR2 FRNRAP. The CDR3 nucleotides read TGTGCTAGTGGCGAACAGTACAGAGTTTATAGCAATCAGCCCCAGCATTTT. This encodes CASGEQYRVYSNQPQHF.

This rearrangement joins TRBV29-1 to TRBJ1-3; 7 bases map to TRBD1. Germline CDR1 SQVTM, CDR2 ANQGSEA. J lost 0 bases, V lost 7 bases, and 15 bases had no gene match. The CDR3 loop spans 17 amino acids. This CDR3 reads CSGHYRQGGSSGNTIYF. In nucleotides, the CDR3 is TGCAGCGGTCACTACCGACAGGGAGGGAGCTCTGGAAACACCATATATTTT.